This T cell receptor beta chain came from a study of cytomegalovirus exposure and HLA in healthy donors. Nominal health characterized the donors when sampled, though unrecorded immune exposures were likely. The CDR3 is 21 amino acids. PCR primers comprised 60 Vbeta and 13 Jbeta primers. Sequencing was performed with immunoSEQ multiplex PCR; in TCRdb, only in-frame clones are kept and a portion is missing. The sample has 100,000 to 150,000 clones, about 84% seen once. This sequence originates from a man younger than 35 in good health and CMV-seropositive. The V gene is TRBV21-1, the J gene TRBJ2-6; the table names TRBD1, a call not compared with the DNA. TRBV21-1 is annotated as a pseudogene. Sequenced input: PBMCs. In DNA form, the CDR3 reads TGTGCCAGCAGCAAAGCGCCGGGACAAGGATTAAGTTGCTCTGGGGCCAACGTCCTGACTTTC. Residues: CASSKAPGQGLSCSGANVLTF.